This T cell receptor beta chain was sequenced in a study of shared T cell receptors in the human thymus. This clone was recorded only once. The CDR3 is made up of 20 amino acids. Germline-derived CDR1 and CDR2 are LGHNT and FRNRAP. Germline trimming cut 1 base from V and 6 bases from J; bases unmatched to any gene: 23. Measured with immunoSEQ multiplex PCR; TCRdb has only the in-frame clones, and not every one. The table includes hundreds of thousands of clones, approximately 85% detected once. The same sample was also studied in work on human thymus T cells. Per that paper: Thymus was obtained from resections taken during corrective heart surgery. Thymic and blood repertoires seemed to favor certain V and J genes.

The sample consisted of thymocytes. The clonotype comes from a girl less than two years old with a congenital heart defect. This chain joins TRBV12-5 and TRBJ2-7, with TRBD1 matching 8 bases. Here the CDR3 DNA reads TGTGCTAGTGGTTTGGCCACGATCTACCGGGACAGGAGGCCTCTGAGCGAGCAGTACTTC. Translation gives CASGLATIYRDRRPLSEQYF.